Below are 31 T cell receptor beta chains sequenced from a single sample in a study of blood T cell repertoires in COVID-19. Here immunoSEQ multiplex PCR was the method, and the copy in TCRdb shows in-frame clones only, minus some. This repertoire shows roughly 260,000 clones, 75% to 90% found once; its top ten account for roughly 2.2%. What was sequenced was peripheral blood. The receptor set was obtained from a woman in her fifties or sixties who had recovered from COVID-19.

This clone was seen only once. The V gene is TRBV4-1, the J gene TRBJ1-2, with TRBD1 matching 8 bases. This CDR3 has 14 amino acids. The V segment lost 4 bases and the J segment 7 bases; nucleotides outside the gene matches: 8. From germline, CDR1 is MGHRA and CDR2 YSYEKL. The CDR3 region is CASSRMTGDSGYTF. The CDR3 bases are TGCGCCAGCAGCCGTATGACAGGGGATTCTGGCTACACCTTC.

The V and J genes are TRBV5-1 and TRBJ1-2; 7 bases align to TRBD1. Germline CDR1 and CDR2: SGHRS and YFSETQ. The CDR3 is made up of 14 amino acids. Unmatched junction bases numbered 6, after V lost 4 bases and J lost 3 bases. CDR3 sequence (DNA): TGCGCCAGCAGCCCGACAGGGATAGACTATGGCTACACCTTC. Translating it yields CASSPTGIDYGYTF. Full variable domain (outside the CDR3, taken from reference TRBV5-1 and TRBJ1-2): KAGVTQTPRYLIKTRGQQVTLSCSPISGHRSVSWYQQTPGQGLQFLFEYFSETQRNKGNFPGRFSGRQFSNSRSEMNVSTLELGDSALYLCASSPTGIDYGYTFGSGTRLTVV.

This chain connects TRBV4-3 to TRBJ1-5, with 7 bases aligning to TRBD1. J gave up 0 bases and V 1 base, and 6 bases lay outside the gene matches. CDR1 and CDR2 from the germline V gene are LGHNA and YSLEER. The CDR3 covers 17 residues. The CDR3 nucleotides are TGCGCCAGCAGCCAAGTCCGGACAGGCCATAGCAATCAGCCCCAGCATTTT. Its protein is CASSQVRTGHSNQPQHF.

This rearrangement joins TRBV7-8 to TRBJ1-4; D not resolved. This CDR3 spans 16 amino acids. CDR1 and CDR2 (germline): SGHVS, FQNEAQ. Trimming pared 0 bases from V and 7 bases from J, leaving 15 bases between. The CDR3 sequence is CASSLARIKDGEKLFF. The CDR3 region has the DNA TGTGCCAGCAGCTTAGCGCGGATAAAGGATGGTGAAAAACTGTTTTTT. The entire variable domain, with the rest obtained from reference TRBV7-8 and TRBJ1-4, is as follows: GAGVSQSPRYKVAKRGQDVALRCDPISGHVSLFWYQQALGQGPEFLTYFQNEAQLDKSGLPSDRFFAERPEGSVSTLKIQRTQQEDSAVYLCASSLARIKDGEKLFFGSGTQLSVL.

The V and J genes are TRBV20-1 and TRBJ2-5; 12 nucleotides agree with TRBD2. Germline assignment: CDR1 DFQATT and CDR2 SNEGSKA (reference sequence). Trimming took 3 bases from V and 3 from J; bases not matched to a gene: 2. The CDR3 sequence is 14 residues long. For the CDR3, the DNA is TGCAGTGCTAGTAGACTAGCGGGGGAAGAGACCCAGTACTTC. Translating gives CSASRLAGEETQYF.

V usage is TRBV7-8 and J usage is TRBJ1-1; the match to TRBD1 covers 8 bases. V dropped 4 bases and J dropped 1; count of bases not matched to a gene: 8. Germline V lookup: CDR1 SGHVS, CDR2 FQNEAQ. The CDR3 runs to 16 residues. CDR3 loop: CASSWSGQAQNTEAFF. Written as DNA, the CDR3 is TGTGCCAGCAGCTGGTCGGGACAGGCACAGAACACTGAAGCTTTCTTT. The complete variable domain, with remaining parts taken from reference TRBV7-8 and TRBJ1-1, reads GAGVSQSPRYKVAKRGQDVALRCDPISGHVSLFWYQQALGQGPEFLTYFQNEAQLDKSGLPSDRFFAERPEGSVSTLKIQRTQQEDSAVYLCASSWSGQAQNTEAFFGQGTRLTVV.

V and J are TRBV4-3 and TRBJ1-1, with D tentatively TRBD1 (6 bases). Germline CDR1 and CDR2: LGHNA and YSLEER. The CDR3 spans 16 residues. Trimming shortened V by 4 bases and J by 0 bases, and 15 bases separated the two germline ends. CDR3 sequence (DNA): TGCGCCAGCAGCCCGGACAGTGGAAGCCTGAACACTGAAGCTTTCTTT. Translation: CASSPDSGSLNTEAFF.

This clone was seen just once. The rearrangement links TRBV10-3 to TRBJ2-6, with D possibly being TRBD1 (6 bases). Per germline, CDR1 ENHRY and CDR2 SYGVKD. The germline V and J ends were trimmed by 7 bases and 2 bases, with 15 bases remaining between them. The CDR3 has 16 residues. Here the CDR3 DNA reads TGTGCCATCAAAGATGACAGGCTCCCTGGGGCCAACGTCCTGACTTTC. This translates into CAIKDDRLPGANVLTF.

Points on this clone: This CDR3 is also generated by other DNA sequences in the sample. The rearrangement joins TRBV9 to TRBJ2-1; 9 bases agree with TRBD2. Germline CDR1 reads SGDLS; CDR2 reads YYNGEE. This CDR3 has 15 residues. J gave up 3 bases and V 2 bases, and 3 bases lay outside the gene matches. CDR3 amino acids: CASSVSGGGYNEQFF. The CDR3 DNA reads TGTGCCAGCAGCGTTAGCGGGGGAGGCTACAATGAGCAGTTCTTC.

The rearrangement links TRBV4-3 to TRBJ2-3; possibly TRBD1 for D (5 bases). V lost 0 bases and J 3 bases, leaving 22 bases between the germline ends. The CDR3 length is 19 residues. CDR1 is LGHNA, CDR2 YSLEER, per germline. The CDR3 region is CASSQDLPRALFRTDTQYF. The CDR3, as DNA: TGCGCCAGCAGCCAAGATCTCCCCAGGGCCTTATTCAGGACAGATACGCAGTATTTT.

As regards this clone: A read error is possible here, since a much larger clone lies one base away. This chain connects TRBV7-9 to TRBJ2-7; 11 bases align to TRBD2. This CDR3 is built from 15 residues. CDR1 and CDR2 from the germline V gene are SEHNR and FQNEAQ (reference sequence). The J segment lost 3 bases and the V segment lost 5 bases, leaving 6 bases of the junction unmatched. CDR3 sequence: CASSPGLAGHYEQYF. For the CDR3, the DNA is TGTGCCAGCAGCCCCGGACTAGCGGGTCACTACGAGCAGTACTTC.

The CDR3 nucleotides are TGCGCCAGCAGCCCCGGACAGAACCCCTACGGTGAAAAACTGTTTTTT. Protein sequence: CASSPGQNPYGEKLFF. The chain combines TRBV5-1 with TRBJ1-4; possibly TRBD1 for D (6 bases). V shed 4 bases and J shed 7 bases, with 20 bases lying between them. This CDR3 is built from 16 residues. Looked up from germline, CDR1 is SGHRS and CDR2 is YFSETQ.

The rearrangement joins TRBV28 to TRBJ2-7; possible D gene TRBD2, 6 bases. V was trimmed by 2 bases and J by 2 bases, leaving 13 bases between them. The CDR3 has 15 amino acids. From germline, CDR1 is MDHEN and CDR2 SYDVKM. DNA for the CDR3: TGTGCCAGCAGTTTACCCTGGGGGGAGGCCTACGAGCAGTACTTC. Protein: CASSLPWGEAYEQYF.

The chain couples TRBV6-5 to TRBJ1-6, with 7 bases fitting TRBD1. Germline V CDR1 and CDR2: MNHEY, SVGAGI. V shed 6 bases, J shed 9 bases, and the junction held 8 bases outside the gene matches. This CDR3 comprises 14 residues. For the CDR3, the DNA is TGTGCCAGCAGGTACAGGGGTTTGGTTTCACCCCTCCACTTT. Protein sequence: CASRYRGLVSPLHF.

The chain has TRBV4-2 and TRBJ1-1, with D hard to call. V was clipped by 1 base and J by 2 bases, with 8 bases between them. CDR3 length equals 14 residues. CDR1 LGHNA and CDR2 YNFKEQ come from the germline V gene. CDR3 coding DNA: TGTGCCAGCAGCCAAGCGACTTTAAACACTGAAGCTTTCTTT. Translated: CASSQATLNTEAFF.

As for this clone: This CDR3 is also generated by other DNA sequences in the sample. This chain connects TRBV5-4 to TRBJ1-5; tentative D call: TRBD1 (5 bases). Trimming cost V 4 bases and J 1 base, with 9 bases left between them. This CDR3 is 14 amino acids long. Germline V gives CDR1 SGHNT, CDR2 YYREEE (reference sequence). CDR3 sequence: CASSRQGSNQPQHF. In nucleotides, the CDR3 is TGTGCCAGCAGCCGCCAGGGAAGCAATCAGCCCCAGCATTTT.

This chain links TRBV6-1 with TRBJ1-6, with D unresolved. V was clipped by 1 base and J by 2 bases, with 9 bases between them. The CDR3 runs 16 residues. Germline-derived CDR1 and CDR2 are MNHNS and SASEGT. DNA for the CDR3: TGTGCCAGCAGTGAAGTGGCAGTGCCCTATAATTCACCCCTCCACTTT. It yields the protein CASSEVAVPYNSPLHF.

This clone was found once. The chain uses TRBV18 and TRBJ1-1, with a tentative D call TRBD1 (6 bases). Per the germline V gene, CDR1 is KGHSH and CDR2 is LQKENI. Trimming stripped 3 bases from V and 4 bases from J, with 15 bases between. This CDR3 is 15 amino acids long. The chain's CDR3 is CASSPGGARSTEAFF. CDR3 bases: TGTGCCAGCTCACCTGGGGGGGCTCGGAGCACTGAAGCTTTCTTT.

The genes are TRBV5-1 and TRBJ2-3; 9 bases fit TRBD1. V lost 2 bases, J lost 4 bases, and 5 bases stayed unmatched. The CDR3 contains 15 residues. Germline assignment: CDR1 SGHRS and CDR2 YFSETQ. The CDR3 sequence is CASSFSRQGADTQYF. The DNA of the CDR3 is TGCGCCAGCAGCTTTTCTAGACAGGGGGCAGATACGCAGTATTTT.

The chain is built from TRBV30 and TRBJ1-2, with D perhaps matching TRBD1 (5 bases). CDR3 size: 15 residues. Deletions cut 3 bases from V and 2 bases from J, with 16 bases between. Germline CDR1 is GTSNPN and CDR2 is SVGIG (reference sequence). For the CDR3, the DNA is TGTGCCTGGAGCCCTGCAGGGAATGCCAACTATGGCTACACCTTC. This codes for CAWSPAGNANYGYTF.

This chain links TRBV4-1 with TRBJ2-3; 13 bases are shared with TRBD2. The CDR3 extends over 21 amino acids. J was trimmed by 5 bases and V by 5 bases; bases with no gene match: 22. Germline CDR1 MGHRA, CDR2 YSYEKL. The CDR3 region has the DNA TGCGCCAGCAGCTTCCCCCCGACTGGACTAGCGGGGGCCCCTCCGGGAGATACGCAGTATTTT. Protein product: CASSFPPTGLAGAPPGDTQYF.

In regard to this clone: Within the sample, other DNA sequences also encode this same CDR3. V gene TRBV25-1 combines with J gene TRBJ1-3; D is unclear. The CDR3 covers 15 residues. V gave up 3 bases and J gave up 0 bases, with 9 bases separating them. Germline V gene data show CDR1 as MGHDK and CDR2 as SYGVNS. CDR3 protein: CASSDLASSGNTIYF. CDR3 DNA: TGTGCCAGCAGTGATTTAGCGAGCTCTGGAAACACCATATATTTT. The whole variable domain, remainder taken from reference TRBV25-1 and TRBJ1-3, is EADIYQTPRYLVIGTGKKITLECSQTMGHDKMYWYQQDPGMELHLIHYSYGVNSTEKGDLSSESTVSRIRTEHFPLTLESARPSHTSQYLCASSDLASSGNTIYFGEGSWLTVV.

This clone was counted once. In DNA, the CDR3 is TGTGCCAGCAGCCCACGGGGACAGGACCTGAACACTGAAGCTTTCTTT. It specifies CASSPRGQDLNTEAFF. The chain couples TRBV9 to TRBJ1-1; the match to TRBD1 covers 8 bases. The CDR3 is 16 residues long. The V segment lost 4 bases and the J segment 0 bases; nucleotides outside the gene matches: 8. Germline V gives CDR1 SGDLS, CDR2 YYNGEE. The whole variable domain, remainder taken from reference TRBV9 and TRBJ1-1, is DSGVTQTPKHLITATGQRVTLRCSPRSGDLSVYWYQQSLDQGLQFLIQYYNGEERAKGNILERFSAQQFPDLHSELNLSSLELGDSALYFCASSPRGQDLNTEAFFGQGTRLTVV.

V is TRBV5-8 and J is TRBJ2-7; 9 bases line up with TRBD1. V lost 5 bases and J lost 5; bases outside the gene matches: 5. The CDR3 contains 13 residues. In germline, CDR1 is SGHTS, CDR2 YDEGEE. The CDR3 sequence: CASRRTGVNEQYF. Here the CDR3 DNA reads TGTGCCAGCAGGAGGACAGGGGTAAACGAGCAGTACTTC.

The genes are TRBV4-3 and TRBJ2-5; TRBD2 agrees at 8 bases. J lost 5 bases, V lost 3 bases, and 11 bases had no gene match. CDR1 is LGHNA, CDR2 YSLEER, per germline. The CDR3 sequence is 16 residues long. The CDR3 DNA is TGCGCCAGCAGCCAGGGACTAGGGGCCGGAGGTGAGACCCAGTACTTC. The encoded protein is CASSQGLGAGGETQYF.

CDR3 amino acids: CASSPRLLPVDTEAFF. CDR3 sequence (DNA): TGTGCCAGCAGCCCGAGGCTCCTACCGGTGGATACTGAAGCTTTCTTT. The rearrangement links TRBV7-9 to TRBJ1-1; D ambiguous. Germline-derived CDR1 and CDR2 are SEHNR and FQNEAQ (reference sequence). Trimming removed 5 bases from V and 5 bases from J, with 21 bases in between. The length of the CDR3 is 16 residues. Based on the CDR3 plus reference TRBV7-9 and TRBJ1-1, the full variable domain is DTGVSQNPRHKITKRGQNVTFRCDPISEHNRLYWYRQTLGQGPEFLTYFQNEAQLEKSRLLSDRFSAERPKGSFSTLEIQRTEQGDSAMYLCASSPRLLPVDTEAFFGQGTRLTVV.

This chain links TRBV4-2 with TRBJ2-7, with a tentative D call TRBD2 (7 bases). The CDR3 runs to 16 residues. Germline CDR1 reads LGHNA; CDR2 reads YNFKEQ. V lost 0 bases and J 5 bases, leaving 17 bases between the germline ends. The CDR3 coding sequence is TGTGCCAGCAGCCAAGATATTCTTGGGGGGGCTGACGAGCAGTACTTC. This encodes CASSQDILGGADEQYF.

The chain couples TRBV27 to TRBJ1-1; TRBD1 might be the D (6 bases). Trimming removed 2 bases from V and 4 bases from J, with 14 bases in between. The CDR3 is 15 residues long. Germline CDR1 reads MNHEY; CDR2 reads SMNVEV (reference sequence). The CDR3 DNA reads TGTGCCAGCAGTTTAGTGGGGGGGCGGGGCACTGAAGCTTTCTTT. It encodes CASSLVGGRGTEAFF.

This CDR3 is CASSINPGQGEAFF. The CDR3 nucleotides read TGTGCCAGCAGCATCAACCCGGGACAGGGGGAAGCTTTCTTT. This chain uses TRBV7-3 with TRBJ1-1, with 10 bases identical to TRBD1. The CDR3 has 14 amino acids. CDR1 and CDR2 (germline): SGHTA, FQGTGA. With V trimmed by 5 bases and J by 8 bases, 8 bases remained unmatched.

This rearrangement joins TRBV18 to TRBJ1-2; D unresolved. V was trimmed by 4 bases and J by 8 bases, leaving 11 bases between them. The germline V gene has CDR1 KGHSH and CDR2 LQKENI. The CDR3 sequence is 12 residues long. The CDR3 DNA is TGTGCCAGCTCACTGGCGGCCGGGGGCTACACCTTC. This translates into CASSLAAGGYTF.

The gene calls are TRBV7-2 and TRBJ2-7, with 8 bases that match TRBD2. The germline gives CDR1 SGHTA, CDR2 FQGNSA. The CDR3 contains 16 residues. V gave up 5 bases and J gave up 0 bases; unmatched junction bases: 9. Written as DNA, the CDR3 is TGTGCCAGCAGCCCCTATAGCGGGGCCCTCTCCTACGAGCAGTACTTC. Translating gives CASSPYSGALSYEQYF. The full variable domain, completed using reference TRBV7-2 and TRBJ2-7, is GAGVSQSPSNKVTEKGKDVELRCDPISGHTALYWYRQSLGQGLEFLIYFQGNSAPDKSGLPSDRFSAERTGGSVSTLTIQRTQQEDSAVYLCASSPYSGALSYEQYFGPGTRLTVT.